This entry lists 4 T cell receptor beta chains sequenced from one sample in a study of cytomegalovirus exposure and HLA in healthy donors. PCR was performed using 60 Vbeta and 13 Jbeta primers. Some clones are missing from TCRdb's copy, which holds only in-frame ones; the method was immunoSEQ multiplex PCR. The data hold 250,000 to 350,000 clones, with around 86% observed a single time. Sequences were obtained from PBMCs. The receptors originated from a man aged 35 to 55 in good health and CMV-seropositive.

This chain joins TRBV7-2 and TRBJ2-1, with TRBD2 matching 10 bases. Trimming cost V 3 bases and J 7 bases; bases outside gene matches: 15. This CDR3 comprises 18 residues. Germline lookup yields CDR1 SGHTA and CDR2 FQGNSA. The CDR3 loop reads CASSFRRGLAAYGNEQFF. The CDR3 nucleotides are TGTGCCAGCAGCTTCCGCCGTGGACTAGCGGCTTATGGGAATGAGCAGTTCTTC.

This chain joins TRBV6-1 and TRBJ2-3; a possible D gene is TRBD1 (5 bases). V lost 4 bases and J 3 bases, leaving 11 bases between the germline ends. The CDR3 has 14 amino acids. Germline values: CDR1 MNHNS, CDR2 SASEGT. CDR3 protein: CASSARELTDTQYF. DNA for the CDR3: TGTGCCAGCAGTGCCAGGGAATTAACAGATACGCAGTATTTT.

The sample holds a few counts of this clone. V and J are TRBV7-2 and TRBJ2-6, with D tentatively TRBD1 (6 bases). CDR3 length: 14 amino acids. Germline V lookup: CDR1 SGHTA, CDR2 FQGNSA. Trimming removed 5 bases from V and 8 bases from J, with 13 bases in between. CDR3 in amino acids: CASSRGSLSNVLTF. The CDR3 nucleotides read TGTGCCAGCAGCAGGGGGTCTTTATCCAACGTCCTGACTTTC.

This clone was recorded once. The chain employs TRBV9 and TRBJ2-3; D may be TRBD2 (6 bases). The length of the CDR3 is 16 residues. Between the trimmed V and J ends, which lost 0 bases and 4 bases, there was a span of 15 bases. The V gene's germline CDR1 is SGDLS and CDR2 YYNGEE. The CDR3 DNA reads TGTGCCAGCAGCGTAGGAGAAGCTTGGGAGGCAGATACGCAGTATTTT. Amino acids: CASSVGEAWEADTQYF.